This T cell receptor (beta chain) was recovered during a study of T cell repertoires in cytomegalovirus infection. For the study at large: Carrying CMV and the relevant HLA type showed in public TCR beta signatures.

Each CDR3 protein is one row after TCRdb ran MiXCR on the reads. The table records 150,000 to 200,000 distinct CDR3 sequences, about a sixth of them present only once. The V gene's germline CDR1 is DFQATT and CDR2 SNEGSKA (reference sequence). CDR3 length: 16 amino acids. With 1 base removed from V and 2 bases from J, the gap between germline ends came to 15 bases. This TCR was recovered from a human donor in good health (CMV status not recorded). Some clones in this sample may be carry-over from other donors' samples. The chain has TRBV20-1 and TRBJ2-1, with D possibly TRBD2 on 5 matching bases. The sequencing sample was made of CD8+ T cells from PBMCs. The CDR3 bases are TGCAGTGCTAGAGGGGTGAGGGCGGCAACCTACAATGAGCAGTTCTTC. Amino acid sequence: CSARGVRAATYNEQFF.